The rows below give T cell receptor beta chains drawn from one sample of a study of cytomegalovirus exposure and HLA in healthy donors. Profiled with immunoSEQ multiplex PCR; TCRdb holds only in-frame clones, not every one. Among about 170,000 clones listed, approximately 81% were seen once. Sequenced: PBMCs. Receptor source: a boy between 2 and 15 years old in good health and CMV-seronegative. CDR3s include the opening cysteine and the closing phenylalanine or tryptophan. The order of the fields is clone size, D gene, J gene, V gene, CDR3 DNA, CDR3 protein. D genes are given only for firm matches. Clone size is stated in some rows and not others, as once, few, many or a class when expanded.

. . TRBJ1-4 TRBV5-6 TGTGCCAGCAGCTTGCGTAGGACAGACGATAATAAAAAACTGTTTTTT CASSLRRTDDNKKLFF
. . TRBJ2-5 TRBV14 TGTGCCAGCAGCCAAGATTGGCTAGTCAAAGAGACCCAGTACTTC CASSQDWLVKETQYF
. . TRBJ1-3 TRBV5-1 TGCGCCAGCAGCTTGGGGGCAGGAAGCAATTATGGAAACACCATATATTTT CASSLGAGSNYGNTIYF
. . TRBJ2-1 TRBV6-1 TGTGCCAGCGGTACAGCGGACTCCTACAATGAGCAGTTCTTC CASGTADSYNEQFF
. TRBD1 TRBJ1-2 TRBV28 TGTGCCGGACAGGGGACCGACAACTATGGCTACACCTTC CAGQGTDNYGYTF
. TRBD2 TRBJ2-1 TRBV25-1 TGTGCCAGCAATCTAGCCAGCGGGGATGAGCAGTTCTTC CASNLASGDEQFF
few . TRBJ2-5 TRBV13 TGTGCCAGCAGCTCTAAAGAGACCCAGTACTTC CASSSKETQYF
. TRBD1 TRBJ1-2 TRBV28 TGTGCCAGCAGTAGGGAACAGGGGGCATGTGGCTACACCTTC CASSREQGACGYTF
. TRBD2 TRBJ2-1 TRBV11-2 TGTGCCAGCAGCTTAGGGATTAGAGGGAGGGCCGAGAATGAGCAGTTCTTC CASSLGIRGRAENEQFF
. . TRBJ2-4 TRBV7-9 TGTGCCAGCAGCTTAACAGGGGGGGATACCAAAAACATTCAGTACTTC CASSLTGGDTKNIQYF
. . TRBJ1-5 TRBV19 TGTGCCAGTAGTAGGGCAGTCGATCAGCCCCAGCATTTT CASSRAVDQPQHF
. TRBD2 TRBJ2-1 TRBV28 TGTGCCAGCAGTAAAAATAGCGGGAGCGATGAGCAGTTCTTC CASSKNSGSDEQFF
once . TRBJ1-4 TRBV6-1 TGTGCCAGCAGTGAAATCTACCGTGCAACTAATGAAAAACTGTTTTTT CASSEIYRATNEKLFF
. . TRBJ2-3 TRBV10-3 TGTGCCATCAGTCACACAGATATGCAGTATTTT CAISHTDMQYF
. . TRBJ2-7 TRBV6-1 TGTGCCAGCAGTCCCCAGGGATTTGGAAGCTACGAGCAGTACTTC CASSPQGFGSYEQYF
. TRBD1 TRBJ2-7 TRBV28 TGTGCCAGCGGGAAAGGGGGACAGGGCCACGAGCAGTACTTC CASGKGGQGHEQYF
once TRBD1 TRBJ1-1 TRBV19 TGTGCCAGTAGTCTGGACAGGACCACTGAAGCTTTCTTT CASSLDRTTEAFF
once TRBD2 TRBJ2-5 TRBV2 TGTGCCAGCAGTGATAAGGCTAGCGGGTGGGGGACCCAGTACTTC CASSDKASGWGTQYF
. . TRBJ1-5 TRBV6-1 TGTGCCAGCAGAGAGATAGAGGGGGGGGGTCAGCCCCAGCATTTT CASREIEGGGQPQHF
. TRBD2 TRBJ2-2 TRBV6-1 TGTGCCAGCAGTGAGGAACAGGAGAGCGGGAGGGCCGTGGGGGAGCTGTTTTTT CASSEEQESGRAVGELFF
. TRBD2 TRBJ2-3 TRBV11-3 TGTGCCAGCAGCTCCCGGGGGACTAGCGGCTCCACAGATACGCAGTATTTT CASSSRGTSGSTDTQYF
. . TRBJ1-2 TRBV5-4 TGTGCCAGCAGTTCCGGGACAACATATGGCTACACCTTC CASSSGTTYGYTF
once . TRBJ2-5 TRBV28 TGTGCCAGCAGTTTACCAGAACAAGAGACCCAGTACTTC CASSLPEQETQYF
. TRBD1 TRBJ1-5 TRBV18 TGTGCCAGCTCACAGGGACAGTGGAATCAGCCCCAGCATTTT CASSQGQWNQPQHF
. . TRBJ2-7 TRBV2 TGTGCCAGCAGGGGCAGGGTCCACGAGCAGTACTTC CASRGRVHEQYF
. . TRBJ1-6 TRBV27 TGTGCCAGCAGTGATGGGGCTTCCTATAATTCACCCCTCCACTTT CASSDGASYNSPLHF
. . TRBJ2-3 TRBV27 TGTGCCAGCAGTCGCAACAGGGGAGGCCCAGATACGCAGTATTTT CASSRNRGGPDTQYF
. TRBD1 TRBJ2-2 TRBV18 TGTGCCAGCTCACTCCGGGACAGACCCACCGGGGAGCTGTTTTTT CASSLRDRPTGELFF
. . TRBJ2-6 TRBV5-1 TGCGCCAGCAGCTCTACCTCTGGGGCCAACGTCCTGACTTTC CASSSTSGANVLTF
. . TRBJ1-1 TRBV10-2 TGCGCCAGCAGTGAGTTGGGGGGGCCGGGGGGCACTGAAGCTTTCTTT CASSELGGPGGTEAFF
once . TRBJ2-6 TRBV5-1 TGCGCCAGCAGCTTGGCAGACTCTGGGGCCAACGTCCTGACTTTC CASSLADSGANVLTF
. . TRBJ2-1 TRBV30 TGTGCCTGGAGTGTAGGAGTCAATGAGCAGTTCTTC CAWSVGVNEQFF
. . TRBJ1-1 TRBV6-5 TGTGCCAGCAGTTACTCTTTCGACGGGGGGAACACTGAAGCTTTCTTT CASSYSFDGGNTEAFF
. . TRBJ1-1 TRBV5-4 TGTGCCAGCAGCTCGCCCGGGAGGTCGGACAACACTGAAGCTTTCTTT CASSSPGRSDNTEAFF
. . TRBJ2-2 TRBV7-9 TGTGCCAGCAGCTTAGAACAAACCGGGGAGCTGTTTTTT CASSLEQTGELFF